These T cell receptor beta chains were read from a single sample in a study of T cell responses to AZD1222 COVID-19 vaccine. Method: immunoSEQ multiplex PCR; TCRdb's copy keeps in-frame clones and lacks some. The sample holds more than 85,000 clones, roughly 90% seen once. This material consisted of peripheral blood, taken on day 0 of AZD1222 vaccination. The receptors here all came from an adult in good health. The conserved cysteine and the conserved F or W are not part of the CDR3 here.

ASSSLTGVDTGELF	TRBJ2-2	TRBV5-1
ASSQGGPAAGGIQY	TRBJ2-4	TRBV3-1/TRBV3-2
ASSEGWSPLH	TRBJ1-6	TRBV6-1
ASNLEGTGLTPLH	TRBJ1-6	TRBV5-1
ASSSDTTYEQY	TRBJ2-7	TRBV5-6
ASSLTTSGQTYGYT	TRBJ1-2	TRBV5-1
ASSPPGLGSTGELF	TRBJ2-2	TRBV3-1/TRBV3-2
ASSLARTETDTQY	TRBJ2-3	TRBV28
ASSLSSGSTDTQY	TRBJ2-3	TRBV9
AISEQINQPQH	TRBJ1-5	TRBV10-3
ASSQQVMNTEAF	TRBJ1-1	TRBV4-3
AGQAGTVYGYT	TRBJ1-2	TRBV2
ATRPGQGNNEQF	TRBJ2-1	TRBV24-1
ASSQERTDGATDTQY	TRBJ2-3	TRBV4-2
ASSLLADGTYEQY	TRBJ2-7	TRBV5-4
ASSIEDRSNEQF	TRBJ2-1	TRBV19
ASSLAESGLAGH	TRBJ2-7	TRBV7-2
ASSPIQAAGGYT	TRBJ1-2	TRBV27
ASSPLPATGSNSPLH	TRBJ1-6	TRBV18
AKNYPWYEQY	TRBJ2-7	TRBV6-9
ASSAGTYQETQY	TRBJ2-5	TRBV2
ASSEDDRDTEAF	TRBJ1-1	TRBV10-2
SASLGQETQY	TRBJ2-5	TRBV20-1
SVDEFNYGYT	TRBJ1-2	TRBV29-1
AWIRDGGGRGNGF	TRBJ2-1	TRBV30
ASTPRTRTDYGYT	TRBJ1-2	TRBV19
ASSRSRDLPYEQY	TRBJ2-7	TRBV6-2/TRBV6-3
ASRPGSYEQY	TRBJ2-7	TRBV28
ASSSRLAEGGNEQF	TRBJ2-1	TRBV18
ASGLSEKLF	TRBJ1-4	TRBV28
ASSLVGTGRTGNYGYT	TRBJ1-2	TRBV5-1
AWSLAGQGQGQY	TRBJ2-7	TRBV30
ASSYSGHRRPGYT	TRBJ1-2	TRBV6-2/TRBV6-3
ASSEADTQY	TRBJ2-3	TRBV2
ASSFSTSNEQF	TRBJ2-1	TRBV7-2
ASSPASGYYGYT	TRBJ1-2	TRBV6-5
ASTAAYEQY	TRBJ2-7	TRBV28
ASSYSPIQPAGEQY	TRBJ2-7	TRBV6-2/TRBV6-3
ASSQDSGWGNQPQH	TRBJ1-5	TRBV4-2
ASSWAGSSYEQY	TRBJ2-7	TRBV7-2
ASSPGYKNIQY	TRBJ2-4	TRBV6-2/TRBV6-3
ASSAGTGGRDELF	TRBJ1-4	TRBV9
ASSQNEGAEAF	TRBJ1-1	TRBV3-1/TRBV3-2
ASSLSAGGDEQY	TRBJ2-7	TRBV5-1
ASSLRPLGTEAF	TRBJ1-1	TRBV28
ASSGGPWRDTEAF	TRBJ1-1	TRBV27
ASSQDLGFSGGAYNEQF	TRBJ2-1	TRBV4-2
SVGGGEKLF	TRBJ1-4	TRBV29-1
ASSSPAGQRTYEQY	TRBJ2-7	TRBV28
ASRGGADTQY	TRBJ2-3	TRBV28
ASSFLVSNEQF	TRBJ2-1	TRBV27
ASRERSTDTQY	TRBJ2-3	TRBV28
ASSSTIDTQY	TRBJ2-3	TRBV5-4